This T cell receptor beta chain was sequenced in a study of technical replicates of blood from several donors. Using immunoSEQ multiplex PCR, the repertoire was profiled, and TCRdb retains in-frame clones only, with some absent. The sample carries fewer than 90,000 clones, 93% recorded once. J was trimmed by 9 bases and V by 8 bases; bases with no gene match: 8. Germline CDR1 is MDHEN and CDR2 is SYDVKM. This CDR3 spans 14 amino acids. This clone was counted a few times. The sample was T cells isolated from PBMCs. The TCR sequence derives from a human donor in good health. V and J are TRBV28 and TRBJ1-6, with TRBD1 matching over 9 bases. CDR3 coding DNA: TGTGCCAGCTCCCCCCAGACAGGGGGTTCACCCCTCCACTTT. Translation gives CASSPQTGGSPLHF. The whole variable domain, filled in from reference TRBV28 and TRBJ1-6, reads DVKVTQSSRYLVKRTGEKVFLECVQDMDHENMFWYRQDPGLGLRLIYFSYDVKMKEKGDIPEGYSVSREKKERFSLILESASTNQTSMYLCASSPQTGGSPLHFGNGTRLTVT.